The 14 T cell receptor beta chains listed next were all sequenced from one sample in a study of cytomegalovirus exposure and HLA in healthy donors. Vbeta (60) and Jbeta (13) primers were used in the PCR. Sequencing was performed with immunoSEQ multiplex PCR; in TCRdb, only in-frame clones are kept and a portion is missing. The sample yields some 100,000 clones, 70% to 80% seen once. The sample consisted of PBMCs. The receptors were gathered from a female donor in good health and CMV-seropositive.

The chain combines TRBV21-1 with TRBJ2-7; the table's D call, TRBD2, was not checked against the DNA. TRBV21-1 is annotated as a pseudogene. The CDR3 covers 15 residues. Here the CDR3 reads CASSKVAGVSYEQYF. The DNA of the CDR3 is TGTGCCAGCAGCAAAGTAGCGGGAGTTTCCTACGAGCAGTACTTC.

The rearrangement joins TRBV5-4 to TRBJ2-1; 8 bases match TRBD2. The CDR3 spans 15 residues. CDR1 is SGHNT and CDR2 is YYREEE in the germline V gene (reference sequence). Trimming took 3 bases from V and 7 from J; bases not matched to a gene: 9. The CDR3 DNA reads TGTGCCAGCAGCTGGAAGCGGGGGTTAGAGAATGAGCAGTTCTTC. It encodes CASSWKRGLENEQFF.

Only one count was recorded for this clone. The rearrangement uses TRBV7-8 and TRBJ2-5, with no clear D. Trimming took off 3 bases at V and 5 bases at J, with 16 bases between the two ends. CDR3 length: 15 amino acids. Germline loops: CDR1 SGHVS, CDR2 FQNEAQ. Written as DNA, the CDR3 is TGTGCCAGCAGCTTGTTGGCATCCTCCGCCGAGACCCAGTACTTC. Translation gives CASSLLASSAETQYF.

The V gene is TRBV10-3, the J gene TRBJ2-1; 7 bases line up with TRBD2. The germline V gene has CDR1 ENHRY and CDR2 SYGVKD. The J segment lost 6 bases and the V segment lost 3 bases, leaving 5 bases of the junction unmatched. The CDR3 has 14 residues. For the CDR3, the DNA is TGTGCCATCAGTGATTCCAGGACTAGCAATGAGCAGTTCTTC. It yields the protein CAISDSRTSNEQFF.

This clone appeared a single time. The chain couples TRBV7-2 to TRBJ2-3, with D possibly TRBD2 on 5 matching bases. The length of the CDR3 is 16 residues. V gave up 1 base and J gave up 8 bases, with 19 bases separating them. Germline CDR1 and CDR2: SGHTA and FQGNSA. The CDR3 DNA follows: TGTGCCAGCAGCTTAGGGACCTACCCCGTTGAGGGTACGCAGTATTTT. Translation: CASSLGTYPVEGTQYF.

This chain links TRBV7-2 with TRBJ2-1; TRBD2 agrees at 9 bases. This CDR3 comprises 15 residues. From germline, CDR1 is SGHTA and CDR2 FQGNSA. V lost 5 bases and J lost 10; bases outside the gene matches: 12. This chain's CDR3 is CASSRGQAGGWEQFF. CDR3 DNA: TGTGCCAGCAGCCGTGGACAAGCGGGAGGTTGGGAGCAGTTCTTC.

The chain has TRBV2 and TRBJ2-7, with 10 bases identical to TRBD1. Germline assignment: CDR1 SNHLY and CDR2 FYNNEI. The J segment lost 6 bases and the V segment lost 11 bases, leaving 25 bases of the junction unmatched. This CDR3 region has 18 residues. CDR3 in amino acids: CARQSEDRGGIIGGEQYF. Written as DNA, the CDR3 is TGTGCCCGGCAGTCGGAGGACAGGGGGGGAATAATAGGGGGCGAGCAGTACTTC.

The CDR3 sequence: CASSDPLGGLAGNRSTTGELFF. The DNA of the CDR3 is TGCGCCAGCAGTGATCCGTTAGGGGGACTAGCGGGAAACAGATCCACTACCGGGGAGCTGTTTTTT. The V gene is TRBV10-1, the J gene TRBJ2-2; 13 bases agree with TRBD2. CDR1 WNHNN and CDR2 SYGVQD come from the germline V gene (reference sequence). V was pared by 3 bases and J by 5 bases, with 21 bases of the junction left unmatched. The CDR3 consists of 22 residues.

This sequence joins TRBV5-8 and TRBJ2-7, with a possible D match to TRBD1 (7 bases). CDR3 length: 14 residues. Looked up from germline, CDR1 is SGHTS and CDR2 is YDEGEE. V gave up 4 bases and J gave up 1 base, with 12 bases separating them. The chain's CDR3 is CASSDGGQSYEQYF. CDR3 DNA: TGTGCCAGCAGCGACGGGGGACAGTCCTACGAGCAGTACTTC.

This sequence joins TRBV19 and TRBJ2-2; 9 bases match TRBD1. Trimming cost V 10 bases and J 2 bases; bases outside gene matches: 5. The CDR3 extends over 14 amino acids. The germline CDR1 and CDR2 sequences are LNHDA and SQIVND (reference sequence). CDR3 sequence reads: CATTGGPNTGELFF. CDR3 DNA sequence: TGTGCCACCACAGGGGGCCCCAACACCGGGGAGCTGTTTTTT.

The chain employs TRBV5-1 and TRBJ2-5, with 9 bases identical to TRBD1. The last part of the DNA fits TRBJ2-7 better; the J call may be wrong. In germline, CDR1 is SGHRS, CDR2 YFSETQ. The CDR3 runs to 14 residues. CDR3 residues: CASSLDRGRNEQYF. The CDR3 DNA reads TGCGCCAGCAGCTTGGACAGGGGGCGCAACGAGCAGTACTTC.

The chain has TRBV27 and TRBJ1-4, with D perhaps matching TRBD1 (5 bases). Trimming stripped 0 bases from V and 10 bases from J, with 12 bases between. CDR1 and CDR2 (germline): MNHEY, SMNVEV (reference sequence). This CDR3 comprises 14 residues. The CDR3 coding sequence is TGTGCCAGCAGTTTATCGGGCGGGGGAGGAAAACTGTTTTTT. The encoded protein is CASSLSGGGGKLFF.

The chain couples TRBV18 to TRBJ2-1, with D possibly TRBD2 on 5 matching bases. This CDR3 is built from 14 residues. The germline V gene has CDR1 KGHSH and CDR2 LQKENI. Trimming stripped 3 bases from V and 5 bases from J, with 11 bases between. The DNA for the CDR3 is TGTGCCAGCTCACCGAACGGGGTGAACAATGAGCAGTTCTTC. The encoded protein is CASSPNGVNNEQFF.

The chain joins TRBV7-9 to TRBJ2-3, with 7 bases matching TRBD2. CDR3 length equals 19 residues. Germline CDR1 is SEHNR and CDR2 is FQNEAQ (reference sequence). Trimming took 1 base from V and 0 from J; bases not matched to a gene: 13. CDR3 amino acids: CASSLGVRERGPSTDTQYF. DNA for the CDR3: TGTGCCAGCAGCTTAGGAGTACGAGAGCGGGGACCTAGCACAGATACGCAGTATTTT.